This T cell receptor beta chain is from a study of control samples from healthy donors and cancer patients. The CDR3 contains 17 residues. Germline CDR1 reads SGHDN; CDR2 reads FVKESK. To note about this clone: Relative to the germline gene, one junction end is altered; a read error may explain this.

Clones were read by immunoSEQ multiplex PCR, and TCRdb kept only the in-frame ones, dropping some. The sample holds under 150,000 clones; about 95% are singletons and the top ten take about 3.5%. This chain links TRBV14 with TRBJ2-7, with 8 bases that match TRBD2. This receptor was obtained from a man younger than 45 in good health. The sequencing sample was made of blood. CDR3 region: CASSQGVLRGGGYEQYF. The CDR3, as DNA: TGTGCCAGCAGTCAAGGAGTTCTCCGGGGGGGCGGCTACGAGCAGTACTTC.